These 17 T cell receptor beta chains came from one sample sequenced in a study of T cells after yellow fever vaccination. TCRdb re-derived calls from the 5' RACE reads in MiXCR, one entry per CDR3 protein. The table records about 120,000 distinct CDR3 sequences, 12% to 15% of them present only once. The sequencing here drew on CD8+ T cells sorted from PBMCs, taken 5 days after the yellow fever booster vaccination. The receptors come from a man between 18 and 29 years old who received the YFV17D yellow fever vaccine.

This clonotype has ten or more counts. The chain joins TRBV6-2 or TRBV6-3 to TRBJ2-1, with D tentatively TRBD2 (6 bases). There are 14 residues in the CDR3. Per germline, CDR1 MNHEY and CDR2 SVGEGT. V dropped 8 bases and J dropped 9 bases, with 20 bases sitting between them. CDR3 nucleotide sequence: TGTGCCAGCGCCCCCCCCGGGGGTCGGGGTGAGCAGTTCTTC. Its protein product is CASAPPGGRGEQFF.

This clonotype appeared a few times. CDR3 bases: TGTGCCAGCAGCGACGGACTAGCGGGGATCTCTCTCACAGATACGCAGTATTTT. This sequence encodes CASSDGLAGISLTDTQYF. The genes are TRBV7-9 and TRBJ2-3; 12 bases match TRBD2. Germline V gene sequence: CDR1 SEHNR, CDR2 FQNEAQ (reference sequence). The J segment lost 2 bases and the V segment lost 5 bases, leaving 11 bases of the junction unmatched. This CDR3 spans 18 amino acids.

As DNA, the CDR3 is TGTGCCAGCAGCTTAGCCTCCTCAGGGGGTATGGGTGAAAAACTGTTTTTT. It yields the protein CASSLASSGGMGEKLFF. The chain has TRBV7-9 and TRBJ1-4; TRBD1 matches at 7 bases. With 0 bases clipped from V and 7 bases from J, the junction kept 11 bases outside the gene matches. CDR1 and CDR2 from the germline V gene are SEHNR and FQNEAQ (reference sequence). The CDR3 totals 17 residues.

The rearrangement uses TRBV20-1 and TRBJ2-2, with 10 bases fitting TRBD2. CDR3 length: 14 residues. V was pared by 6 bases and J by 3 bases, with 4 bases of the junction left unmatched. In germline, CDR1 is DFQATT, CDR2 SNEGSKA (reference sequence). CDR3 in DNA: TGCAGTGCCGAACTAGCGGGGCACACCGGGGAGCTGTTTTTT. Translated, it gives CSAELAGHTGELFF.

For the CDR3, the DNA is TGTGCCAGCAGCCCTACCTTGACTAGAGATACGCAGTATTTT. It translates to CASSPTLTRDTQYF. The rearrangement uses TRBV7-2 and TRBJ2-3; weak D call: TRBD2 (6 bases). The CDR3 spans 14 residues. V was pared by 5 bases and J by 5 bases, with 14 bases between. Germline CDR1 SGHTA, CDR2 FQGNSA.

This clonotype was detected a few times. The genes are TRBV7-6 and TRBJ1-3; the D gene is possibly TRBD1 (6 bases). Germline CDR1 reads SGHVS; CDR2 reads FNYEAQ. V was cut by 1 base and J by 2 bases, with 15 bases left in between. The CDR3 loop spans 17 amino acids. DNA for the CDR3: TGTGCCAGCAGCTTAGTCACGGGAGGACAGCCTGGAAACACCATATATTTT. It translates to CASSLVTGGQPGNTIYF.

This clonotype was seen many times. The chain couples TRBV25-1 to TRBJ2-5; a weak D match, TRBD2 (6 bases). CDR3 length: 14 amino acids. Trimming removed 9 bases at V and 2 bases at J, with 16 bases between. CDR1 is MGHDK, CDR2 SYGVNS, per germline. The CDR3 DNA is TGTGCCAGAGGGAAGCGGCTAGCGCAAGAGACCCAGTACTTC. This sequence encodes CARGKRLAQETQYF. Full variable domain (remainder filled in from reference TRBV25-1 and TRBJ2-5): EADIYQTPRYLVIGTGKKITLECSQTMGHDKMYWYQQDPGMELHLIHYSYGVNSTEKGDLSSESTVSRIRTEHFPLTLESARPSHTSQYLCARGKRLAQETQYFGPGTRLLVL.

This clonotype has a handful of counts. The rearrangement uses TRBV2 and TRBJ2-3; maybe TRBD2 (6 bases). The CDR3 is 13 amino acids. Germline V CDR1 and CDR2: SNHLY, FYNNEI. The V end lost 8 bases, the J end lost 2 bases, and 11 bases lay between the germline ends. The CDR3 here is CASFAGITDTQYF. The CDR3, as DNA: TGTGCCAGCTTTGCGGGGATCACAGATACGCAGTATTTT.

The chain uses TRBV2 and TRBJ2-5, with 7 bases lining up with TRBD2. The CDR3 has 15 amino acids. In germline, CDR1 is SNHLY, CDR2 FYNNEI. With 4 bases clipped from V and 5 bases from J, the junction kept 10 bases outside the gene matches. The CDR3 nucleotides are TGTGCCAGCAGTGCCACTTACCAGGGAGGGGAGACCCAGTACTTC. As protein: CASSATYQGGETQYF.

V gene TRBV4-3 combines with J gene TRBJ2-1; 13 nucleotides match TRBD2. Trimming cost V 3 bases and J 6 bases; bases outside gene matches: 8. CDR1 is LGHNA, CDR2 YSLEER, per germline. The CDR3 sequence is 17 residues long. In DNA form, the CDR3 reads TGCGCCAGCAGCCAGACGTGGACTAGCGGGGGACCCAATGAGCAGTTCTTC. This translates into CASSQTWTSGGPNEQFF.

This clonotype was detected a few times. This sequence joins TRBV10-3 and TRBJ2-3; 12 bases map to TRBD2. This CDR3 is 14 amino acids long. Trimming cost V 10 bases and J 4 bases; bases outside gene matches: 6. Germline V lookup: CDR1 ENHRY, CDR2 SYGVKD. The CDR3 protein is CAKLAGGPADTQYF. CDR3 bases: TGTGCCAAGCTAGCGGGGGGGCCGGCAGATACGCAGTATTTT.

V usage is TRBV29-1 and J usage is TRBJ1-4; the match to TRBD1 covers 7 bases. This CDR3 spans 11 amino acids. The germline V gene has CDR1 SQVTM and CDR2 ANQGSEA. V lost 5 bases to trimming and J lost 13 bases; unmatched junction nucleotides: 7. The CDR3 nucleotides read TGCAGCGTTCGACAGGGTCTGTCACTGTTTTTT. Translated: CSVRQGLSLFF.

V gene TRBV6-5 combines with J gene TRBJ1-6; D call uncertain. The CDR3 is made up of 13 amino acids. V was cut by 0 bases and J by 9 bases, with 6 bases left in between. The V gene's germline CDR1 is MNHEY and CDR2 SVGAGI. The CDR3 sequence is CASSYSFGSPLHF. In DNA, the CDR3 is TGTGCCAGCAGTTACTCGTTCGGTTCACCCCTCCACTTT.

The sample holds a few counts of this clonotype. CDR3 sequence reads: CASSERQGISEKLFF. The DNA for the CDR3 is TGTGCCAGCAGCGAAAGACAGGGGATAAGTGAAAAACTGTTTTTT. The V call is TRBV9, the J call TRBJ1-4; TRBD1 agrees at 8 bases. With 3 bases clipped from V and 7 bases from J, the junction kept 8 bases outside the gene matches. Germline V lookup: CDR1 SGDLS, CDR2 YYNGEE. The CDR3 sequence is 15 residues long.

Here the CDR3 reads CASSLFVPPYYNEQFF. The CDR3 bases are TGTGCCAGCAGTTTATTTGTGCCGCCTTACTACAATGAGCAGTTCTTC. The rearrangement links TRBV28 to TRBJ2-1; D not certain. The V end lost 1 base, the J end lost 3 bases, and 13 bases lay between the germline ends. CDR3 length: 16 amino acids. The germline gives CDR1 MDHEN, CDR2 SYDVKM.

The CDR3 sequence is CASSQEAYRTYEQYF. In nucleotides, the CDR3 is TGCGCCAGCAGCCAAGAGGCCTACCGGACCTACGAGCAGTACTTC. The rearrangement uses TRBV4-3 and TRBJ2-7; D uncertain. The CDR3 is 15 amino acids. Germline V gives CDR1 LGHNA, CDR2 YSLEER. Between the trimmed V and J ends, which lost 0 bases and 2 bases, there was a span of 11 bases.

The chain recombines TRBV5-6 with TRBJ2-3; unclear D gene. CDR1 SGHDT and CDR2 YYEEEE come from the germline V gene. With 3 bases removed from V and 5 bases from J, the gap between germline ends came to 4 bases. The CDR3 sequence is 11 residues long. CDR3 in amino acids: CASSWVDTQYF. The CDR3 DNA sequence: TGTGCCAGCAGCTGGGTAGATACGCAGTATTTT.